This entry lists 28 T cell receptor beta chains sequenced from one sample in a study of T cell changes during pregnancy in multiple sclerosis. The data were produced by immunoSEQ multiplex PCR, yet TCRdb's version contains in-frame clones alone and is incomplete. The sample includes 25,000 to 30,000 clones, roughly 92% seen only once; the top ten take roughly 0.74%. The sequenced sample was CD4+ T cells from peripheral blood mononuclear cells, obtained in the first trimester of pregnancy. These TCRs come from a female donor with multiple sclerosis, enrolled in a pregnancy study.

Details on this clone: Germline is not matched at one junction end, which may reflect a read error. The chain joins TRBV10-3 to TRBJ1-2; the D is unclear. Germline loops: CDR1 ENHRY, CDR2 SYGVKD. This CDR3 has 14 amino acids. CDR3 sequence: CAIRDDGRVYGYTF. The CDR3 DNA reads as TGTGCCATCCGTGATGATGGGAGGGTATATGGCTACACCTTC.

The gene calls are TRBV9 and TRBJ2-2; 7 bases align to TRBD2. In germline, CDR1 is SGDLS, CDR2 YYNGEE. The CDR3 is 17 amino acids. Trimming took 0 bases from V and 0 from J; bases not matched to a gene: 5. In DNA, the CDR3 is TGTGCCAGCAGCGTAGCCGGTGGGGGGGCGAACACCGGGGAGCTGTTTTTT. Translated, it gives CASSVAGGGANTGELFF. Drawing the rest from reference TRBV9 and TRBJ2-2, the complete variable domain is DSGVTQTPKHLITATGQRVTLRCSPRSGDLSVYWYQQSLDQGLQFLIQYYNGEERAKGNILERFSAQQFPDLHSELNLSSLELGDSALYFCASSVAGGGANTGELFFGEGSRLTVL.

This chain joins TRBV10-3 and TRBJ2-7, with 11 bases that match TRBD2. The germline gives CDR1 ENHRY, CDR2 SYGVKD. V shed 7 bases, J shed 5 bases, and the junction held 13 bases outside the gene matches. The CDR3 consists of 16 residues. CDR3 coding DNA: TGTGCCATCACCCAGAAGACTAGCGGGAAAGGGAACGAGCAGTACTTC. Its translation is CAITQKTSGKGNEQYF.

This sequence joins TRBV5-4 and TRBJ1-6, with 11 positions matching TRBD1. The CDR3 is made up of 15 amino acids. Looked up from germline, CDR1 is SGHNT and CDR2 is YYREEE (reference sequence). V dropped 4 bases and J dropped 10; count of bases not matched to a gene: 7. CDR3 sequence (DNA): TGTGCCAGCAGCCTCGGACAGGGGGCAGGATCACCCCTCCACTTT. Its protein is CASSLGQGAGSPLHF.

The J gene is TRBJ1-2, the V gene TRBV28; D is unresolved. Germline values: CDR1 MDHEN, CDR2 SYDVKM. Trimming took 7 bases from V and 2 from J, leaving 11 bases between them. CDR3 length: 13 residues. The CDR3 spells CASMAAPNYGYTF. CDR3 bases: TGTGCCAGCATGGCCGCCCCAAACTATGGCTACACCTTC.

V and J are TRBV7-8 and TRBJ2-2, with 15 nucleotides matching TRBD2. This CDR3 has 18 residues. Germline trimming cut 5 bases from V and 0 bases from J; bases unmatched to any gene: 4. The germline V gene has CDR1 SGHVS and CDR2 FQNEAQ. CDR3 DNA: TGTGCCAGCAGCCTAAGGACTAGCGGGGGGGCGAACACCGGGGAGCTGTTTTTT. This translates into CASSLRTSGGANTGELFF.

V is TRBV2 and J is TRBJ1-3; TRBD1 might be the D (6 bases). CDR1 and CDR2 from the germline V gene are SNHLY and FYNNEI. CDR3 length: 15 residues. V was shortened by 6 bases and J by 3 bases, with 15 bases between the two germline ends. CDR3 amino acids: CASRYTGTLGNTIYF. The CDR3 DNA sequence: TGTGCCAGCAGGTATACCGGGACACTTGGAAACACCATATATTTT.

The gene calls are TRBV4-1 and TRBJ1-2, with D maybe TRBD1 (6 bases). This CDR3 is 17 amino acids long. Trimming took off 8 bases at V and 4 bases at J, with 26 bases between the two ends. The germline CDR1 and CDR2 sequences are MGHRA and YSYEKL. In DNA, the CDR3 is TGCGCCAGCGGAGATGGGACAACTCGGCGACCTTTCTATGGCTACACCTTC. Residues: CASGDGTTRRPFYGYTF.

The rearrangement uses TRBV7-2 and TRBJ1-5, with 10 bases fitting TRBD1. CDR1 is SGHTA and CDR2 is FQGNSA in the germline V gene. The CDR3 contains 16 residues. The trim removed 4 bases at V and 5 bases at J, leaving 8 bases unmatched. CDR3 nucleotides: TGTGCCAGCAGCTCCGGGACAGGGGCGACCTATCAGCCCCAGCATTTT. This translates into CASSSGTGATYQPQHF.

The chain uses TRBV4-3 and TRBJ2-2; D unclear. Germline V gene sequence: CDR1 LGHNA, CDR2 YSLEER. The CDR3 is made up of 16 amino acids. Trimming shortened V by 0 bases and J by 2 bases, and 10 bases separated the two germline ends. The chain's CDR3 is CASSQDHLTNTGELFF. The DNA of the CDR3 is TGCGCCAGCAGCCAAGATCACTTGACTAACACCGGGGAGCTGTTTTTT.

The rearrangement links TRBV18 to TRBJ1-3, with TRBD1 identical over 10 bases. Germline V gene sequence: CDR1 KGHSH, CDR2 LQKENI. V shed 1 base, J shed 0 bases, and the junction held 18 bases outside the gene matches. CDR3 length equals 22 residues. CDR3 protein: CASSPRRQGAPGKLNSGNTIYF. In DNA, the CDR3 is TGTGCCAGCTCACCACGGAGACAGGGGGCACCCGGGAAATTAAACTCTGGAAACACCATATATTTT.

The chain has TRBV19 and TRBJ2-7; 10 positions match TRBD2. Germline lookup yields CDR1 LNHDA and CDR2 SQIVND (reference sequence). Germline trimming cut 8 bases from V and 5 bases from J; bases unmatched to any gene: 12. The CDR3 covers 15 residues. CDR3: CASSLAGTRGDEQYF. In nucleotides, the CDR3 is TGTGCCAGTTCACTAGCGGGGACTAGAGGGGACGAGCAGTACTTC.

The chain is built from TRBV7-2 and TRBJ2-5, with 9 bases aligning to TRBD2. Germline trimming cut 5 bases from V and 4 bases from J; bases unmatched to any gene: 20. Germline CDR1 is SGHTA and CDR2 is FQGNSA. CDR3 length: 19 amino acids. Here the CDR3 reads CASSITLRGGLARGETQYF. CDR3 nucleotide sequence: TGTGCCAGCAGCATTACCCTCCGGGGGGGACTAGCCCGGGGAGAGACCCAGTACTTC. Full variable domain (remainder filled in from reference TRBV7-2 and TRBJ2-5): GAGVSQSPSNKVTEKGKDVELRCDPISGHTALYWYRQSLGQGLEFLIYFQGNSAPDKSGLPSDRFSAERTGGSVSTLTIQRTQQEDSAVYLCASSITLRGGLARGETQYFGPGTRLLVL.

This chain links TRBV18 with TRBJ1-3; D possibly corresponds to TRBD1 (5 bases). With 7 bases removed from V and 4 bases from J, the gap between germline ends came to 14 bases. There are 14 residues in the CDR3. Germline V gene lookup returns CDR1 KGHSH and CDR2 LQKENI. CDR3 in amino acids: CASFHPGVGNTIYF. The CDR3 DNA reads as TGTGCCAGCTTCCATCCGGGGGTCGGAAACACCATATATTTT.

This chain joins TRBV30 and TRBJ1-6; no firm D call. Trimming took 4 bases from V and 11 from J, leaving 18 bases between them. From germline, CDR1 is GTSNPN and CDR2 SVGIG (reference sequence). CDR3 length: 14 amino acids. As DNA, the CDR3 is TGTGCCTGGACCCAGAGACATCTGGGCACACCCCTCCACTTT. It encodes CAWTQRHLGTPLHF.

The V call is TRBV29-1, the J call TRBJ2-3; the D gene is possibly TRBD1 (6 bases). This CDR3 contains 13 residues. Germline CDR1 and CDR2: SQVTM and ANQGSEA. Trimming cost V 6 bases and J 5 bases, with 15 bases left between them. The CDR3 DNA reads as TGCAGCGTGGCGCTACTAGGGGGAGATACGCAGTATTTT. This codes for CSVALLGGDTQYF.

The CDR3, as DNA: TGTGCCAGCAGATCGAATGAAAAACTGTTTTTT. Amino acids: CASRSNEKLFF. The V gene is TRBV2, the J gene TRBJ1-4; D gene unclear. This CDR3 has 11 amino acids. Germline V lookup: CDR1 SNHLY, CDR2 FYNNEI. Deletions cut 6 bases from V and 5 bases from J, with 4 bases between.

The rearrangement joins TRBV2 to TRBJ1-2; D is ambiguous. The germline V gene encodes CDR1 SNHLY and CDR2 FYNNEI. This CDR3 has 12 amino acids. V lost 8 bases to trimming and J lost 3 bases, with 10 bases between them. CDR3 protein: CASADGDYGYTF. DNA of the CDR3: TGTGCCAGCGCGGACGGGGACTATGGCTACACCTTC.

This chain's CDR3 is CASSQETGQPQHF. In nucleotides, the CDR3 is TGCGCCAGCAGCCAAGAGACGGGTCAGCCCCAGCATTTT. The V call is TRBV4-1, the J call TRBJ1-5; no definite D call. The ends were cut back, 0 bases at V and 6 bases at J, with 6 bases in the middle. The CDR3 runs 13 residues. Germline CDR1 is MGHRA and CDR2 is YSYEKL.

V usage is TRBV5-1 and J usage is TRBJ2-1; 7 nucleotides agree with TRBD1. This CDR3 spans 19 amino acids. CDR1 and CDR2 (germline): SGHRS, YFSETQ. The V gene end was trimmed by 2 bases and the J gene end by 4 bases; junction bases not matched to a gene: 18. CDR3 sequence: CASSFTVRLTGVPYNEQFF. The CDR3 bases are TGCGCCAGCAGCTTTACGGTACGATTAACAGGGGTGCCATACAATGAGCAGTTCTTC.

The CDR3 here is CASSLGPRNEQFF. CDR3 nucleotide sequence: TGTGCCAGCAGCTTAGGGCCCCGGAATGAGCAGTTCTTC. The chain has TRBV7-3 and TRBJ2-1; no definite D call. The CDR3 has 13 residues. From germline, CDR1 is SGHTA and CDR2 FQGTGA. Trimming removed 2 bases from V and 7 bases from J, with 9 bases in between.

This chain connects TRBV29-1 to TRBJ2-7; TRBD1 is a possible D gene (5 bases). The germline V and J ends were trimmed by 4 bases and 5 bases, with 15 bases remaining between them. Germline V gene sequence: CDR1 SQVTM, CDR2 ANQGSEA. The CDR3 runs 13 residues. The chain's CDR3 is CSVGGGRYDEQYF. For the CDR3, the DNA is TGCAGCGTTGGGGGCGGCCGCTACGACGAGCAGTACTTC.

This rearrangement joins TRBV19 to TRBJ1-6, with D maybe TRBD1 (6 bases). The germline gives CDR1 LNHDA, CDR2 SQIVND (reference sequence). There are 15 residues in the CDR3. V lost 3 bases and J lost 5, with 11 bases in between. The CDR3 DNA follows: TGTGCCAGTAGTATGGGTGGGGGCAATAATTCACCCCTCCACTTT. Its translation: CASSMGGGNNSPLHF.

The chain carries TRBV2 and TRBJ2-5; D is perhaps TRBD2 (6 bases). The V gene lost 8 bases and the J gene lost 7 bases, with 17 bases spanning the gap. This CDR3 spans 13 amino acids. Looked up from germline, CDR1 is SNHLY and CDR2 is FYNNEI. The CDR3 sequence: CASRPGEYGTQYF. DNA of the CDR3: TGTGCCAGCCGGCCGGGGGAATACGGGACCCAGTACTTC. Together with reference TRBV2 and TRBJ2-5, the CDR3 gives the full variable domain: EPEVTQTPSHQVTQMGQEVILRCVPISNHLYFYWYRQILGQKVEFLVSFYNNEISEKSEIFDDQFSVERPDGSNFTLKIRSTKLEDSAMYFCASRPGEYGTQYFGPGTRLLVL.

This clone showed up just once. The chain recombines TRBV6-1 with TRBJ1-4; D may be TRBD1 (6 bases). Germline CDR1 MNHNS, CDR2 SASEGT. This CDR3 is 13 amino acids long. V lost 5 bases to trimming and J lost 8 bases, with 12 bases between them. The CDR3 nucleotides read TGTGCCAGCAGTTCAGGGGCTGAAGAAAAACTGTTTTTT. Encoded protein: CASSSGAEEKLFF.

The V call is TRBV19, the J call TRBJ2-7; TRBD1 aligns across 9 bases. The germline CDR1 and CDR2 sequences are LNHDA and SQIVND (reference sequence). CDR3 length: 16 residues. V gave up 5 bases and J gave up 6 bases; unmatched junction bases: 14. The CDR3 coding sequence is TGTGCCAGTAGTGCCCAATCCGGGACAGGGAGGGCCGAGCAGTACTTC. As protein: CASSAQSGTGRAEQYF.

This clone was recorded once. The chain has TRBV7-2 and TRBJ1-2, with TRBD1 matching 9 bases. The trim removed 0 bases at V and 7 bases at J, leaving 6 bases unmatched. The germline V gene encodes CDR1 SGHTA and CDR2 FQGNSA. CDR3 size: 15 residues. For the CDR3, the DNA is TGTGCCAGCAGCTTAGCGGGACAGGGCTTTCGTGGCTACACCTTC. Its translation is CASSLAGQGFRGYTF.

For the CDR3, the DNA is TGTGCCAGCAGCGGGGCCTGGGGGGGTCTTCAGCCCCAGCATTTT. The encoded protein is CASSGAWGGLQPQHF. This chain links TRBV5-5 with TRBJ1-5; D might be TRBD1 (5 bases). The CDR3 sequence is 15 residues long. V dropped 4 bases and J dropped 6 bases, with 17 bases sitting between them. Germline V lookup: CDR1 SGHKS, CDR2 YYEKEE (reference sequence).